This T cell receptor beta chain was profiled in a study of human CD8 memory T cell subsets. Investigators built TCR beta libraries using UMI-labeled 5' RACE. TCRdb reworked the 5' RACE reads into one entry per CDR3 protein, no DNA. The table for this sample gives roughly 16,000 distinct CDR3 sequences. Germline assignment: CDR1 MNHEY and CDR2 SVGAGI. This CDR3 has 13 amino acids. Sequenced: CD8+ stem-like memory T cells (TSCM and TCM) sorted from PBMCs. Subset denoted: stem-like memory CD8 T cells (TSTEM), CCR7+ PD-1- TIGIT-. This clonotype was obtained from a human donor in good health. The chain couples TRBV6-5 to TRBJ2-7; TCRdb names TRBD2, which stays unverified in the absence of DNA. CDR3 residues: CASSPGPFYEQYF.